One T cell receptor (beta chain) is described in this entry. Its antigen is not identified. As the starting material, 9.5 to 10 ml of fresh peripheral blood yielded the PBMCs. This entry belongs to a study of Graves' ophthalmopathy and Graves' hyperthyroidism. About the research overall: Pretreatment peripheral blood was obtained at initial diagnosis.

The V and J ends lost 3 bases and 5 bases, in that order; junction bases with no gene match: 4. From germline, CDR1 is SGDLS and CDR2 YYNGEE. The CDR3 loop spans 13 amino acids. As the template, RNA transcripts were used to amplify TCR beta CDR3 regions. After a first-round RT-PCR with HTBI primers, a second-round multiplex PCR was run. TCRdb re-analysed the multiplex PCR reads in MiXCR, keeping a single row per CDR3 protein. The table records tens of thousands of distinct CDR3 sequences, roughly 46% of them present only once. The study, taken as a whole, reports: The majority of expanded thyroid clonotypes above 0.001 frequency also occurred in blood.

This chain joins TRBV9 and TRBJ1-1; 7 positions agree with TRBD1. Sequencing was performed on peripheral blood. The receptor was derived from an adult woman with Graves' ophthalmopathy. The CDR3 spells CASSAGQATEAFF. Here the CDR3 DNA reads TGTGCCAGCAGCGCTGGACAGGCGACTGAAGCTTTCTTT.